The clone carrying this T cell receptor (beta chain) was observed many times. Germline V gene sequence: CDR1 MNHNS, CDR2 SASEGT. The CDR3 has 15 amino acids. The V and J ends lost 6 bases and 4 bases respectively, with 16 bases between them. A library of TCRbeta sequences, prepared with unique molecular identifiers, was generated. TCRdb reprocessed the PCR reads with MiXCR, giving one entry per CDR3 protein. The table lists around 700,000 distinct CDR3 sequences, around 13% of them singletons, with 0.79% in the top ten. The sample belongs to a study of T-cell reconstitution after alpha-beta-depleted transplantation in children.

The specimen was PBMCs, collected before TCRalphabeta/CD19-depleted stem cell transplant. The clonotype comes from a girl between 2 and 10 years old with congenital amegakaryocytic thrombocytopenia, due to receive a stem cell transplant. The rearrangement uses TRBV6-1 and TRBJ2-1; D perhaps matches TRBD2 (6 bases). Here the CDR3 DNA reads TGTGCCAGCAGAGAGCGGAGGGCCCTGTACAATGAGCAGTTCTTC. Its protein product is CASRERRALYNEQFF.